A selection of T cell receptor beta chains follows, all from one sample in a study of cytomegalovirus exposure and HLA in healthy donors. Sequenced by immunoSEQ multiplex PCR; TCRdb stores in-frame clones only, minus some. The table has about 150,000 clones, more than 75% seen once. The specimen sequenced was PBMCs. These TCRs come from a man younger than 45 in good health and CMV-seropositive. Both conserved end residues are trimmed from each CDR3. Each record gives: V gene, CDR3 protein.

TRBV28	ASRQQGRTEPQH
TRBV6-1	ASRFTSGTAYEQY
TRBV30	AWSAGLDGYT
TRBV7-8	ASSPTGGLTEAF
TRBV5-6	ASSSQGASEAF
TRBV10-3	AISESTSLF
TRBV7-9	ASSLSGTGAYGYT
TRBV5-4	ASSLSRSNEKLF
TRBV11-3	ASTTRRLAGVGEQF
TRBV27	ASSLIAGYSYEQY
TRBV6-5	ASSYSREAIDTQY
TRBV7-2	ASSSFTASTDTQY
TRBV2	ASSPREGGLAKNIQY
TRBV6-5	ASSARTTDNEQF
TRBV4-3	ASSQDGRGEVEKLF
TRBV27	ASSPSGTANQPQH
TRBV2	ASSAPGLASYNEQF
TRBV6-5	ASSYATGYPSHEQF
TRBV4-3	ASSQDVGEVPYEQY
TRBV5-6	ASSFGAAPYEQY
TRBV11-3	ASSSLWNTEAF
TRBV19	ASSIVGGDNEQF
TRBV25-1	ASSASRVGYT
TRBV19	ASSLTGFPYSNQPQH
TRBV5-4	ASSFAAVSSYNEQF
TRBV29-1	SVVGTSGSLEEQF
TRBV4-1	ASSHDRGNTEAF